The clone carrying this T cell receptor beta chain was recorded only once. This sample was included in a study of blood T cell repertoires in COVID-19. Study background: Acute-phase and convalescent COVID-19 samples originated in the United States, Italy and Spain. T cells, B-cell-depleted T cells, or PBMCs provided the cDNA or gDNA that served as material.

Looked up from germline, CDR1 is GTSNPN and CDR2 is SVGIG (reference sequence). The CDR3 loop spans 19 amino acids. The J segment lost 2 bases and the V segment lost 1 base, leaving 9 bases of the junction unmatched. In the study's own analysis: Reference gene primers were amplified, and this amplification served to estimate nucleated cell counts. The method was immunoSEQ multiplex PCR; TCRdb's version includes in-frame clones alone and lacks a portion of them. Clonal size and the V and J genes are those of that table, whereas D and trimming came from the DNA. The table has about 300,000 clones, approximately 86% seen once.

This chain joins TRBV30 and TRBJ2-1, with TRBD2 matching 15 bases. The source material was peripheral blood. The receptor comes from a man between 65 and 85 years old with acute or convalescent COVID-19. DNA for the CDR3: TGTGCCTGGAGTGCTAAGGGACTAGCGGGGGGTATGGCCTACAATGAGCAGTTCTTC. This translates into CAWSAKGLAGGMAYNEQFF.